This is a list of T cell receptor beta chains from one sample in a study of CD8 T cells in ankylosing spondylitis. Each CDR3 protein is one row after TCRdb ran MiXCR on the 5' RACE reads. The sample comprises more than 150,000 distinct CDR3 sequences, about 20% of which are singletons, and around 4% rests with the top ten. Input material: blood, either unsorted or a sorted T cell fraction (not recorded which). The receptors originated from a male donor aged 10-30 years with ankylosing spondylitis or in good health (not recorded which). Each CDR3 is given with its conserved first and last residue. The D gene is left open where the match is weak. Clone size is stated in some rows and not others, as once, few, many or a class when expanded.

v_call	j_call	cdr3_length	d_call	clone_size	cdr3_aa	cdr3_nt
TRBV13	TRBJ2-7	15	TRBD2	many	CASSPRGSGMYEQYF	TGTGCCAGCAGCCCCCGTGGTAGCGGGATGTACGAGCAGTACTTC
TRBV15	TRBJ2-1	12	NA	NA	CATSRGATQQFF	TGTGCCACCAGCAGAGGAGCGACGCAGCAGTTCTTC
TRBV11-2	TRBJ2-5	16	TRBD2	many	CASSTRELAGQETQYF	TGTGCCAGCAGCACCCGGGAACTAGCGGGGCAAGAGACCCAGTACTTC
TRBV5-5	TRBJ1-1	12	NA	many	CASSLEWTEAFF	TGTGCCAGCAGCTTGGAGTGGACTGAAGCTTTCTTT
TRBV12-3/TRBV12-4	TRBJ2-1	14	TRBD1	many	CASSTGTAYNEQFF	TGTGCCAGCAGTACCGGGACAGCCTACAATGAGCAGTTCTTC
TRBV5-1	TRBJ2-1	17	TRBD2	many	CASSLSLAGGGPNEQFF	TGCGCCAGCAGCTTGAGCCTAGCGGGAGGTGGGCCCAATGAGCAGTTCTTC
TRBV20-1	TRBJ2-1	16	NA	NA	CSARPQKFSSYNEQFF	TGCAGTGCTCGACCGCAGAAATTTAGCTCCTACAATGAGCAGTTCTTC
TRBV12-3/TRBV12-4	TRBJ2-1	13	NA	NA	CASRKLGYNEQFF	TGTGCCAGCAGAAAGTTGGGCTACAATGAGCAGTTCTTC
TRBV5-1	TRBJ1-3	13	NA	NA	CASSWDTGNTIYF	TGCGCCAGCAGTTGGGATACTGGAAACACCATATATTTT
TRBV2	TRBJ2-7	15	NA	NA	CASSDIQGHSYEQYF	TGTGCCAGCAGTGACATCCAGGGCCACTCCTACGAGCAGTACTTC
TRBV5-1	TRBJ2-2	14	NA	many	CASKKGDDTGELFF	TGCGCCAGCAAAAAGGGGGACGACACCGGGGAGCTGTTTTTT
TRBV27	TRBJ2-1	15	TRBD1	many	CASSFPGTGVNEQFF	TGTGCCAGCAGTTTCCCCGGGACAGGGGTCAATGAGCAGTTCTTC
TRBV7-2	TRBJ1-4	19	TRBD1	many	CASSSTIRDRGGANEKLFF	TGTGCCAGCAGCTCAACTATCCGGGACAGGGGGGGGGCTAATGAAAAACTGTTTTTT
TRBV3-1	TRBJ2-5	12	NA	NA	CASSQQAGAQYF	TGTGCCAGCAGCCAGCAAGCCGGAGCCCAGTACTTC
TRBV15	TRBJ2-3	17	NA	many	CATSSPGRSGETDTQYF	TGTGCCACCAGCAGCCCCGGGAGAAGCGGTGAAACAGATACGCAGTATTTT
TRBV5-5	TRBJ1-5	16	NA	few	CASSSSALEWHQPQHF	TGTGCCAGCAGCTCCTCGGCCCTAGAGTGGCATCAGCCCCAGCATTTT
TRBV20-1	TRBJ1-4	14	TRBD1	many	CSPQTGTDNEKLFF	TGCAGTCCTCAGACCGGGACAGACAATGAAAAACTGTTTTTT
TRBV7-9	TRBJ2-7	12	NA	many	CASSLGSDEQYF	TGTGCCAGCAGCTTAGGATCTGATGAGCAGTACTTC
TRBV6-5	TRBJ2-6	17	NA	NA	CASAPGYWGSGANVLTF	TGTGCCAGCGCTCCTGGGTATTGGGGCTCTGGGGCCAACGTCCTGACTTTC
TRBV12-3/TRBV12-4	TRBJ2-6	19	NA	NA	CASSLMGHLAFSGANVLTF	TGTGCCAGCAGTTTAATGGGACATCTTGCCTTCTCTGGGGCCAACGTCCTGACTTTC
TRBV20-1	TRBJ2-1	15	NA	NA	CSARDVLTDYNEQFF	TGCAGTGCTAGAGACGTCTTGACGGACTACAATGAGCAGTTCTTC
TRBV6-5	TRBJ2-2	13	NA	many	CASSYSYTGELFF	TGTGCCAGCAGTTACTCATACACCGGGGAGCTGTTTTTT
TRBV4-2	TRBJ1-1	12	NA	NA	CASSPPDSEAFF	TGTGCCAGCAGCCCTCCTGACAGTGAAGCTTTCTTT
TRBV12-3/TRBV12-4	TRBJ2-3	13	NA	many	CASRTSGADTQYF	TGTGCCAGCAGAACTAGTGGGGCAGATACGCAGTATTTT
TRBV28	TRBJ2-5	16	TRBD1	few	CASSPQYLGQVETQYF	TGTGCCAGCAGTCCTCAATATTTGGGACAGGTGGAGACCCAGTACTTC
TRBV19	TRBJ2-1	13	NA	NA	CASRKRQRNEQFF	TGTGCCAGTAGGAAACGACAGAGAAATGAGCAGTTCTTC
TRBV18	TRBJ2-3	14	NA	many	CASSPRGATDTQYF	TGTGCCAGCTCACCAAGAGGTGCAACAGATACGCAGTATTTT
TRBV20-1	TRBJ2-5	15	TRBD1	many	CSARIRDRMGETQYF	TGCAGTGCTAGGATCCGGGACAGGATGGGGGAGACCCAGTACTTC
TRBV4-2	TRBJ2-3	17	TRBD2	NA	CASSPLAGDHPTDTQYF	TGTGCCAGCAGCCCGTTAGCGGGCGACCACCCCACAGATACGCAGTATTTT
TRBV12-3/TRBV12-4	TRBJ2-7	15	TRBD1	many	CASSFATRQGDEQYF	TGTGCCAGCAGTTTCGCAACCCGACAGGGCGACGAGCAGTACTTC
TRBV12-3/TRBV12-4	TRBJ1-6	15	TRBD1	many	CASTPGGAGESPLHF	TGTGCCAGCACCCCAGGGGGCGCCGGGGAATCACCCCTCCACTTT
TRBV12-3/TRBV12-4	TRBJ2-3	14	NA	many	CASSLAGPRDTQYF	TGTGCCAGCAGTTTAGCGGGGCCTCGAGATACGCAGTATTTT
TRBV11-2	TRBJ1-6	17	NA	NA	CASSLLLTRYTNSPLHF	TGTGCCAGCAGCCTACTTCTCACAAGATACACCAATTCACCCCTCCACTTT
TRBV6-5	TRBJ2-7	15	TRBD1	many	CASSYRGQGAYEQYF	TGTGCCAGCAGTTACAGGGGACAGGGCGCCTACGAGCAGTACTTC
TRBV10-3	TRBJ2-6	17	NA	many	CAISEAGASSGANVLTF	TGTGCCATCAGTGAGGCAGGGGCTAGCTCTGGGGCCAACGTCCTGACTTTC
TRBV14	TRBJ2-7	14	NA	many	CASSQPSRGYEQYF	TGTGCCAGCAGCCAACCGAGCAGGGGATACGAGCAGTACTTC
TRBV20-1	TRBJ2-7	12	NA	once	CSAPDSSYEQYF	TGCAGTGCCCCCGACTCCTCCTACGAGCAGTACTTC
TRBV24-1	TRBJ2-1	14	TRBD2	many	CATEGLAGSNEQFF	TGTGCCACAGAGGGACTAGCGGGATCCAATGAGCAGTTCTTC
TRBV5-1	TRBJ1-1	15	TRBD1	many	CASSASTGGGAEAFF	TGCGCCAGCAGCGCAAGTACAGGGGGTGGAGCTGAAGCTTTCTTT
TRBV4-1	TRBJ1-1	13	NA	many	CASRRGLSTEAFF	TGCGCCAGCAGGAGGGGGTTAAGCACTGAAGCTTTCTTT
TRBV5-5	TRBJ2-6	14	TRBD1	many	CASTDRAGANVLTF	TGTGCCAGCACCGACAGGGCTGGGGCCAACGTCCTGACTTTC
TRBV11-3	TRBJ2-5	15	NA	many	CASSSRGEKEETQYF	TGTGCCAGCAGCTCCCGCGGGGAAAAGGAGGAGACCCAGTACTTC